These 29 T cell receptor beta chains originate from one sample sequenced in a study of blood T cell repertoires in COVID-19. Repertoires were generated with immunoSEQ multiplex PCR, while TCRdb's copy carries only in-frame clones and drops some. This sample has just over 95,000 clones; 80% to 90% occur once, and the top ten carry less than 20%. The sequenced sample consisted of peripheral blood. The receptors were sampled from a human donor in a cohort sampled during active COVID-19.

This clone was seen more than once but under ten times. V is TRBV27 and J is TRBJ2-1; tentatively, D is TRBD1 (6 bases). Germline CDR1 and CDR2: MNHEY and SMNVEV (reference sequence). Trimming took off 2 bases at V and 10 bases at J, with 15 bases between the two ends. The CDR3 is made up of 14 amino acids. The CDR3 sequence: CASSLLRTAKEQFF. The CDR3, as DNA: TGTGCCAGCAGTTTACTAAGGACAGCCAAAGAGCAGTTCTTC.

The chain recombines TRBV6-5 with TRBJ2-7, with D possibly matching TRBD2 (6 bases). CDR1 and CDR2 from the germline V gene are MNHEY and SVGAGI. The CDR3 is made up of 15 amino acids. Deletions cut 2 bases from V and 3 bases from J, with 14 bases between. Here the CDR3 reads CASSYGLEGYYEQYF. The CDR3 coding sequence is TGTGCCAGCAGTTACGGGTTGGAGGGCTACTACGAGCAGTACTTC.

The rearrangement links TRBV7-2 to TRBJ2-7; D may be TRBD2 (5 bases). This CDR3 spans 15 amino acids. Trimming stripped 7 bases from V and 3 bases from J, with 19 bases between. CDR1 is SGHTA and CDR2 is FQGNSA in the germline V gene. CDR3 region: CASTPVAVDYYEQYF. The CDR3 DNA follows: TGTGCCAGCACCCCGGTGGCCGTCGACTACTACGAGCAGTACTTC. Full variable domain (outside the CDR3, taken from reference TRBV7-2 and TRBJ2-7): GAGVSQSPSNKVTEKGKDVELRCDPISGHTALYWYRQSLGQGLEFLIYFQGNSAPDKSGLPSDRFSAERTGGSVSTLTIQRTQQEDSAVYLCASTPVAVDYYEQYFGPGTRLTVT.

The chain is built from TRBV19 and TRBJ1-2, with TRBD1 as a possible D gene (6 bases). Trimming left V 1 base short and J 4 bases short, with 13 bases between. The CDR3 totals 15 residues. Germline assignment: CDR1 LNHDA and CDR2 SQIVND (reference sequence). The CDR3 sequence is CASSIVGRGFYGYTF. CDR3 sequence (DNA): TGTGCCAGTAGTATAGTTGGCAGGGGCTTCTATGGCTACACCTTC.

This chain joins TRBV7-2 and TRBJ2-1; 9 nucleotides align to TRBD2. CDR1 SGHTA and CDR2 FQGNSA come from the germline V gene. This CDR3 is 18 amino acids long. V trimming: 0 bases; J trimming: 4 bases; junction bases outside the gene matches: 10. Here the CDR3 DNA reads TGTGCCAGCAGCTTAGCACCCAATCTAGCGGGGCTTTACAATGAGCAGTTCTTC. Residues: CASSLAPNLAGLYNEQFF.

This chain joins TRBV6-5 and TRBJ2-1, with 9 positions matching TRBD2. This CDR3 has 16 residues. V gave up 0 bases and J gave up 4 bases; unmatched junction bases: 4. Per germline, CDR1 MNHEY and CDR2 SVGAGI. CDR3 sequence (DNA): TGTGCCAGCAGTTACTCGGCGGGGGGGATATACAATGAGCAGTTCTTC. Protein sequence: CASSYSAGGIYNEQFF.

V gene TRBV27 combines with J gene TRBJ2-7; the match to TRBD1 covers 9 bases. This CDR3 has 14 residues. Trimming at V came to 6 bases and at J to 3 bases, leaving 6 bases not matched to a gene. Per germline, CDR1 MNHEY and CDR2 SMNVEV (reference sequence). This chain's CDR3 is CASSRGQGYYEQYF. CDR3 in DNA: TGTGCCAGCAGCCGGGGACAGGGATACTACGAGCAGTACTTC.

The chain combines TRBV5-4 with TRBJ2-7; 7 bases line up with TRBD1. Losses at the gene ends were 0 bases for V and 4 bases for J; bases not matched to a gene: 7. CDR3 length: 15 residues. The germline gives CDR1 SGHNT, CDR2 YYREEE (reference sequence). CDR3 nucleotide sequence: TGTGCCAGCAGCTTGGCGACAGGGAGTATGTACGAGCAGTACTTC. Protein sequence: CASSLATGSMYEQYF. Drawing the rest from reference TRBV5-4 and TRBJ2-7, the complete variable domain is ETGVTQSPTHLIKTRGQQVTLRCSSQSGHNTVSWYQQALGQGPQFIFQYYREEENGRGNFPPRFSGLQFPNYSSELNVNALELDDSALYLCASSLATGSMYEQYFGPGTRLTVT.

The CDR3 DNA reads as TGTGCCAGCAGCTTGGGACAGTTGGTCACCGGGGAGCTGTTTTTT. Protein sequence: CASSLGQLVTGELFF. The V gene is TRBV7-2, the J gene TRBJ2-2, with 7 bases aligning to TRBD1. The ends lost 3 bases at V and 4 bases at J; junction bases unmatched: 5. The CDR3 is 15 amino acids. The germline V gene has CDR1 SGHTA and CDR2 FQGNSA.

The chain combines TRBV29-1 with TRBJ2-7, with TRBD2 identical over 7 bases. CDR1 is SQVTM and CDR2 is ANQGSEA in the germline V gene. The CDR3 sequence is 13 residues long. J lost 4 bases, V lost 4 bases, and 7 bases had no gene match. The CDR3 DNA follows: TGCAGCGTTGCATACGGGAGGCCATACGAGCAGTACTTC. Its protein is CSVAYGRPYEQYF.

The rearrangement uses TRBV5-6 and TRBJ2-1, with D unclear. Germline CDR1 reads SGHDT; CDR2 reads YYEEEE. This CDR3 has 14 residues. V was shortened by 0 bases and J by 4 bases, with 8 bases between the two germline ends. The chain's CDR3 is CASSLVAGYNEQFF. As DNA, the CDR3 is TGTGCCAGCAGCTTGGTCGCCGGTTACAATGAGCAGTTCTTC.

This chain uses TRBV11-2 with TRBJ1-6; a weak D match, TRBD1 (6 bases). The CDR3 has 14 residues. The ends were cut back, 4 bases at V and 7 bases at J, with 11 bases in the middle. Germline values: CDR1 SGHAT, CDR2 FQNNGV. CDR3 nucleotide sequence: TGTGCCAGCAGCTCCGGGACAACCAATTCACCCCTCCACTTT. Translation gives CASSSGTTNSPLHF.

This chain uses TRBV15 with TRBJ1-4; TRBD1 aligns across 9 bases. The V and J ends lost 8 bases and 3 bases, in that order; junction bases with no gene match: 7. Germline V lookup: CDR1 LNHNV, CDR2 YYDKDF (reference sequence). The length of the CDR3 is 15 residues. CDR3 coding DNA: TGTGCCACCGGGGACAGGGCGAGGGCTAATGAAAAACTGTTTTTT. Protein sequence: CATGDRARANEKLFF.

The V call is TRBV10-2, the J call TRBJ2-2; TRBD2 agrees at 7 bases. With 7 bases clipped from V and 7 bases from J, the junction kept 18 bases outside the gene matches. The length of the CDR3 is 17 residues. Germline CDR1 is WSHSY and CDR2 is SAAADI. The CDR3 coding sequence is TGCGCCAGCACCGACCCCTCGGGGGAGGGGAGGGGCGGGGAGCTGTTTTTT. This codes for CASTDPSGEGRGGELFF.

The chain combines TRBV5-1 with TRBJ1-3; D ambiguous. There are 15 residues in the CDR3. Trimming took off 0 bases at V and 0 bases at J, with 7 bases between the two ends. Germline-derived CDR1 and CDR2 are SGHRS and YFSETQ. In nucleotides, the CDR3 is TGCGCCAGCAGCTTGGCCACCAGCTCTGGAAACACCATATATTTT. Its translation: CASSLATSSGNTIYF.

V gene TRBV9 combines with J gene TRBJ2-2; TRBD1 matches at 7 bases. Germline values: CDR1 SGDLS, CDR2 YYNGEE. This CDR3 spans 15 amino acids. V lost 2 bases to trimming and J lost 3 bases; unmatched junction nucleotides: 4. The CDR3 is CASSVRQGYTGELFF. CDR3 DNA: TGTGCCAGCAGCGTTAGACAGGGCTACACCGGGGAGCTGTTTTTT.

The chain links TRBV7-8 to TRBJ2-5; TRBD2 aligns across 13 bases. Germline lookup yields CDR1 SGHVS and CDR2 FQNEAQ. After removal of 3 bases from V and 5 bases from J, the junction contained 15 bases not matched to a gene. There are 19 residues in the CDR3. The DNA of the CDR3 is TGTGCCAGCAGCTTCGGACTAGCGGGAGAAGGGTTCGTAGCGGAGACCCAGTACTTC. It is translated as CASSFGLAGEGFVAETQYF.

The chain combines TRBV5-1 with TRBJ1-2; D remains unclear. Germline V gene sequence: CDR1 SGHRS, CDR2 YFSETQ. V was clipped by 1 base and J by 1 base, with 8 bases between them. The CDR3 is 14 residues long. This chain's CDR3 is CASSLTRINYGYTF. In DNA form, the CDR3 reads TGCGCCAGCAGCTTGACGAGAATTAACTATGGCTACACCTTC.

The chain joins TRBV28 to TRBJ2-6, with 7 bases aligning to TRBD1. The CDR3 runs 18 residues. The germline V gene encodes CDR1 MDHEN and CDR2 SYDVKM. After removal of 2 bases from V and 1 base from J, the junction contained 8 bases not matched to a gene. This chain's CDR3 is CASSLRGRGSSGANVLTF. For the CDR3, the DNA is TGTGCCAGCAGTTTACGCGGCAGGGGGAGTTCTGGGGCCAACGTCCTGACTTTC. The variable domain in full, with the rest retrieved from reference TRBV28 and TRBJ2-6, is DVKVTQSSRYLVKRTGEKVFLECVQDMDHENMFWYRQDPGLGLRLIYFSYDVKMKEKGDIPEGYSVSREKKERFSLILESASTNQTSMYLCASSLRGRGSSGANVLTFGAGSRLTVL.

The chain recombines TRBV7-9 with TRBJ1-5, with D maybe TRBD1 (5 bases). The V end was cut by 2 bases, the J end by 7 bases, with 15 bases between. This CDR3 region has 15 residues. Per germline, CDR1 SEHNR and CDR2 FQNEAQ (reference sequence). This CDR3 is CASSLSDSLSQPQHF. In DNA form, the CDR3 reads TGTGCCAGCAGCTTAAGCGACAGTCTTAGCCAGCCCCAGCATTTT.

The table lists this clone with a count of one. The V gene is TRBV7-9, the J gene TRBJ1-4, with no clear D. Germline V CDR1 and CDR2: SEHNR, FQNEAQ (reference sequence). V was clipped by 5 bases and J by 8 bases, with 21 bases between them. The CDR3 is 16 residues long. The CDR3 DNA reads TGTGCCAGCAGCAGTTCGGGTCGACCAGAGCACGAAAAACTGTTTTTT. Protein product: CASSSSGRPEHEKLFF.

J is TRBJ1-2 and V is TRBV28, with D hard to call. The CDR3 runs 12 residues. Germline V gene sequence: CDR1 MDHEN, CDR2 SYDVKM. V dropped 7 bases and J dropped 3 bases, with 9 bases sitting between them. This CDR3 reads CASNRGDYGYTF. As DNA, the CDR3 is TGTGCCAGCAATCGGGGAGACTATGGCTACACCTTC.

The chain recombines TRBV5-4 with TRBJ1-1; D is unresolved. V lost 0 bases, J lost 4 bases, and 13 bases lay in between. CDR3 length equals 15 residues. Looked up from germline, CDR1 is SGHNT and CDR2 is YYREEE (reference sequence). Here the CDR3 reads CASSLAPRGGTEAFF. In DNA form, the CDR3 reads TGTGCCAGCAGCTTGGCTCCCCGGGGAGGCACTGAAGCTTTCTTT.

V and J are TRBV28 and TRBJ2-5; tentative D call: TRBD2 (6 bases). The CDR3 consists of 19 residues. Germline CDR1 MDHEN, CDR2 SYDVKM. The ends were cut back, 6 bases at V and 2 bases at J, with 28 bases in the middle. The CDR3 DNA reads as TGTGCCAGCAGGGGCGGGGTAGCCCCACCGGGGTGGCGACAAGAGACCCAGTACTTC. Protein product: CASRGGVAPPGWRQETQYF. Drawing the rest from reference TRBV28 and TRBJ2-5, the complete variable domain is DVKVTQSSRYLVKRTGEKVFLECVQDMDHENMFWYRQDPGLGLRLIYFSYDVKMKEKGDIPEGYSVSREKKERFSLILESASTNQTSMYLCASRGGVAPPGWRQETQYFGPGTRLLVL.

This rearrangement joins TRBV7-9 to TRBJ2-1, with 9 bases fitting TRBD1. The CDR3 consists of 15 residues. V shed 6 bases, J shed 4 bases, and the junction held 7 bases outside the gene matches. From germline, CDR1 is SEHNR and CDR2 FQNEAQ (reference sequence). CDR3 sequence (DNA): TGTGCCAGCAGGCTTGGGACAGGGAGTTACAATGAGCAGTTCTTC. Protein: CASRLGTGSYNEQFF.

The gene calls are TRBV28 and TRBJ2-5; D may be TRBD1 (5 bases). The germline V and J ends were trimmed by 5 bases and 0 bases, with 10 bases remaining between them. Germline CDR1 and CDR2: MDHEN and SYDVKM. The CDR3 is 14 residues long. CDR3 DNA sequence: TGTGCCAGCAGTAGGGGCGGACACCAAGAGACCCAGTACTTC. Residues: CASSRGGHQETQYF.

The J gene is TRBJ1-4, the V gene TRBV7-9, with D tentatively TRBD1 (5 bases). The CDR3 totals 14 residues. Between the trimmed V and J ends, which lost 2 bases and 5 bases, there was a span of 9 bases. The germline V gene has CDR1 SEHNR and CDR2 FQNEAQ (reference sequence). The CDR3 nucleotides read TGTGCCAGCAGCTTACAGGACACGAATGAAAAACTGTTTTTT. Its protein product is CASSLQDTNEKLFF.

The chain is built from TRBV5-1 and TRBJ1-1; D remains unclear. The length of the CDR3 is 13 residues. The V end lost 0 bases, the J end lost 11 bases, and 14 bases lay between the germline ends. Germline CDR1 and CDR2: SGHRS and YFSETQ. CDR3 nucleotide sequence: TGCGCCAGCAGCTTGGGGGCCGGTATTCCGGCTTTCTTT. Amino acids: CASSLGAGIPAFF.

V gene TRBV29-1 combines with J gene TRBJ2-5; D remains ambiguous. There are 12 residues in the CDR3. Looked up from germline, CDR1 is SQVTM and CDR2 is ANQGSEA. V lost 5 bases and J lost 3, with 10 bases in between. CDR3 protein: CSVRPGEETQYF. The DNA of the CDR3 is TGCAGCGTTCGCCCAGGCGAAGAGACCCAGTACTTC. Full variable domain (rest looked up from reference TRBV29-1 and TRBJ2-5): SAVISQKPSRDICQRGTSLTIQCQVDSQVTMMFWYRQQPGQSLTLIATANQGSEATYESGFVIDKFPISRPNLTFSTLTVSNMSPEDSSIYLCSVRPGEETQYFGPGTRLLVL.